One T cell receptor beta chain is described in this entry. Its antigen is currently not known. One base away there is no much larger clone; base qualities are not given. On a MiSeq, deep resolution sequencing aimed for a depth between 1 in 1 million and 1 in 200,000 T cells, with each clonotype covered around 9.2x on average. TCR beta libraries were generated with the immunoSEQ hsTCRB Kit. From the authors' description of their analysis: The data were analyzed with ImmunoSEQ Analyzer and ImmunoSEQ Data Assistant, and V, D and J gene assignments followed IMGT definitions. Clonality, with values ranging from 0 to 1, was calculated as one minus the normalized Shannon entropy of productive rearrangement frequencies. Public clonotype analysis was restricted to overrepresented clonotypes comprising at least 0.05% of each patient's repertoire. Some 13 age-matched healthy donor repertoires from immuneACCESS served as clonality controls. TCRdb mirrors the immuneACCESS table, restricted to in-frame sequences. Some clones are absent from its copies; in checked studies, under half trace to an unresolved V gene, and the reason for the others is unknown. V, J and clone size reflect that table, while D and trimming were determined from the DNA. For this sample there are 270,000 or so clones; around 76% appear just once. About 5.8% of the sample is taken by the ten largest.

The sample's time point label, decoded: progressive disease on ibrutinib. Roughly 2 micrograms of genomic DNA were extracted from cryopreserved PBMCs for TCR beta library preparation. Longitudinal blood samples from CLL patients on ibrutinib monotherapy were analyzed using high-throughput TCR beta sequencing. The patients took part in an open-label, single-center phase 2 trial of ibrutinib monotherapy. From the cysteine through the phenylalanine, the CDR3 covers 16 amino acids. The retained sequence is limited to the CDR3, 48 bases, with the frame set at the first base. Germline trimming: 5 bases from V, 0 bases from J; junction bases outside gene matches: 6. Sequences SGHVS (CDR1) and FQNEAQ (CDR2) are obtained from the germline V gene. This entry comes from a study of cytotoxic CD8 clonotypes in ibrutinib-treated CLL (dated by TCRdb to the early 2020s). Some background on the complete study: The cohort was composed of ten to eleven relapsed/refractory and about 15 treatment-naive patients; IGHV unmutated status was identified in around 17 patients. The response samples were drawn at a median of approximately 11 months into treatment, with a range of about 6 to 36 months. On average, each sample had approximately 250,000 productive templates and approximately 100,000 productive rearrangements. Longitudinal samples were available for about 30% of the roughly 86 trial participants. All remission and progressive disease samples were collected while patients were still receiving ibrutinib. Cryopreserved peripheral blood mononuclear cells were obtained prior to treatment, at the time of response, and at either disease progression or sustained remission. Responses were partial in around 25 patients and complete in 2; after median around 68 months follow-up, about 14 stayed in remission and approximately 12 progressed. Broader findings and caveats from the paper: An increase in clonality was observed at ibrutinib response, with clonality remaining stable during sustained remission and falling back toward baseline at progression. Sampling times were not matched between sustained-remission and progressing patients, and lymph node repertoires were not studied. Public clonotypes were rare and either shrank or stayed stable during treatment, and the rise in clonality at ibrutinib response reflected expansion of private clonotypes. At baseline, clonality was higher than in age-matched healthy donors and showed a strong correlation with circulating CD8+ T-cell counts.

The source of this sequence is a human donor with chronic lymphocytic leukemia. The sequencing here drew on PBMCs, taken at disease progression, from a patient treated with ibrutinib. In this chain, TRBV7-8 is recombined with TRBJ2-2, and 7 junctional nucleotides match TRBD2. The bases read TGTGCCAGCAGCAAAACGGGGGGAGCGAACACCGGGGAGCTGTTTTTT. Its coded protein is CASSKTGGANTGELFF.